This T cell receptor (beta chain) is from a study of lymphopenia after photon versus proton radiotherapy. Findings and caveats of the study: After the lymphocyte nadir, photon-treated repertoires showed oligoclonal expansion, especially of CD8+ Temra cells. Authors raise, but do not show, better survival with proton therapy. Post-nadir TCR diversity decline inversely tracked overall survival among those who died. Relative stability marked proton patients; photon patients lost diversity and naive cells.

As regards this clone: Its cognate antigen is unknown.

V shed 1 base, J shed 3 bases, and the junction held 8 bases outside the gene matches. The CDR3 spans 16 residues. Germline CDR1 LGHNA, CDR2 YNFKEQ. This table comes from immunoSEQ multiplex PCR, and its TCRdb copy is limited to in-frame clones, with some not included. The sample includes 55,000 to 70,000 clones, approximately 83% of them seen just once. This material consisted of peripheral blood, taken from a patient treated with photon-based radiotherapy. This chain links TRBV4-2 with TRBJ1-1; 7 positions match TRBD1. The TCR was taken from a man aged 35-49 years with gastric cancer. CDR3 in DNA: TGTGCCAGCAGCCAAGGGGGAATTCAGGGGGACACTGAAGCTTTCTTT. Translated: CASSQGGIQGDTEAFF.